The sequence of this T cell receptor beta chain was determined in a study of human T cells and chemical hapten exposure. Study-wide context: The study sensitized with 2% DPC on a 2 cm by 2 cm patch of upper inner arm skin. Study findings and constraints: Once DPC sensitization occurred, TCRs above 1 in 1000 frequency showed no change.

This clonotype was detected ten times or more. Its antigen is undetermined. From the RACE reads, TCRdb called clonotypes with MiXCR, one entry per CDR3 protein. In the table there are about 89,000 distinct CDR3 sequences, approximately 10% of which are singletons. The germline gives CDR1 DFQATT, CDR2 SNEGSKA (reference sequence). V dropped 3 bases and J dropped 4 bases, with 19 bases sitting between them. This CDR3 has 16 residues. Regarding time point: pre-sensitization, week 0. Documented treatment: therapeutic diphenylcyclopropenone sensitization with weekly scalp DPC. The study extracted total RNA from unfractionated whole blood.

The chain combines TRBV20-1 with TRBJ2-1; perhaps TRBD1 as D (6 bases). The origin of this receptor is a woman aged 55-69 years with alopecia areata. Some clones in this sample may be carry-over from other donors' samples. Specimen: whole blood, collected in connection with sensitization to the hapten diphenylcyclopropenone (DPC). CDR3 nucleotide sequence: TGCAGTGCTAGGGTTCCAGGGGAAACGAGATACAATGAGCAGTTCTTC. It specifies CSARVPGETRYNEQFF.